Presented here are 22 T cell receptor beta chains from one specimen sequenced in a study of T cell repertoires in ileal Crohn's disease. Profiled with immunoSEQ multiplex PCR; TCRdb holds only in-frame clones, not every one. The sample has about 30,000 clones; approximately 78% are singletons. Sequences were obtained from ileal tissue. These receptors originate from an adult with Crohn's disease.

V is TRBV5-1 and J is TRBJ2-5; unclear D gene. The CDR3 consists of 15 residues. The germline gives CDR1 SGHRS, CDR2 YFSETQ. V lost 0 bases, J lost 0 bases, and 9 bases lay in between. Here the CDR3 DNA reads TGCGCCAGCAGCTTGGGGGCTGTGTACCAAGAGACCCAGTACTTC. Translating gives CASSLGAVYQETQYF.

J is TRBJ1-5 and V is TRBV6-6, with 7 bases lining up with TRBD1. This CDR3 is built from 15 residues. V was pared by 8 bases and J by 0 bases, with 7 bases of the junction left unmatched. CDR1 is MNHNY, CDR2 SVGAGI, per germline (reference sequence). CDR3 sequence reads: CASRFGTVSNQPQHF. The CDR3 nucleotides read TGTGCCAGCCGATTCGGGACAGTTAGCAATCAGCCCCAGCATTTT.

V gene TRBV4-1 combines with J gene TRBJ2-3, with TRBD2 as a possible D gene (6 bases). CDR1 and CDR2 from the germline V gene are MGHRA and YSYEKL. V dropped 0 bases and J dropped 3 bases, with 13 bases sitting between them. This CDR3 contains 16 residues. CDR3 amino acids: CASSQEEGGETDTQYF. As DNA, the CDR3 is TGCGCCAGCAGCCAAGAGGAAGGCGGGGAAACAGATACGCAGTATTTT.

V usage is TRBV6-4 and J usage is TRBJ2-2; 10 bases line up with TRBD2. Germline CDR1 is MRHNA and CDR2 is SNTAGT. This CDR3 is 17 amino acids long. J lost 2 bases, V lost 3 bases, and 6 bases had no gene match. The DNA of the CDR3 is TGTGCCAGCAGTGAAGCTAGCGGGGGTCATAACACCGGGGAGCTGTTTTTT. Protein: CASSEASGGHNTGELFF.

CDR3 coding DNA: TGTGCCAGCAGTCCCTTTAGCGGGGGAGGGACTGGGGCCAACGTCCTGACTTTC. It specifies CASSPFSGGGTGANVLTF. The gene calls are TRBV27 and TRBJ2-6; 9 bases fit TRBD2. Per germline, CDR1 MNHEY and CDR2 SMNVEV (reference sequence). The ends lost 5 bases at V and 2 bases at J; junction bases unmatched: 10. The CDR3 covers 18 residues. Combining the CDR3 with reference TRBV27 and TRBJ2-6 gives the whole variable domain EAQVTQNPRYLITVTGKKLTVTCSQNMNHEYMSWYRQDPGLGLRQIYYSMNVEVTDKGDVPEGYKVSRKEKRNFPLILESPSPNQTSLYFCASSPFSGGGTGANVLTFGAGSRLTVL.

This clone was observed a single time. The chain has TRBV7-2 and TRBJ1-3, with 8 nucleotides matching TRBD1. This CDR3 is built from 16 residues. V trimming: 0 bases; J trimming: 6 bases; junction bases outside the gene matches: 7. CDR1 and CDR2 from the germline V gene are SGHTA and FQGNSA. CDR3 sequence (DNA): TGTGCCAGCAGCTTAGCATCGACAGGGGCTAAAAACACCATATATTTT. Residues: CASSLASTGAKNTIYF.

The chain couples TRBV6-1 to TRBJ1-6; 10 positions match TRBD1. The CDR3 has 15 amino acids. CDR1 is MNHNS and CDR2 is SASEGT in the germline V gene. V lost 6 bases, J lost 9 bases, and 8 bases stayed unmatched. For the CDR3, the DNA is TGTGCCAGCAGATCTGGGACAGGGGCTGGTTCACCCCTCCACTTT. It yields the protein CASRSGTGAGSPLHF.

In DNA, the CDR3 is TGTGCCAGCAGCGTAGGGTTGTCTAGCTCCTACAATGAGCAGTTCTTC. Translating it yields CASSVGLSSSYNEQFF. This chain uses TRBV9 with TRBJ2-1; D is uncertain. The CDR3 consists of 16 residues. Germline V gene sequence: CDR1 SGDLS, CDR2 YYNGEE. Trimming removed 0 bases at V and 0 bases at J, with 10 bases between.

Only one count was recorded for this clone. The rearrangement uses TRBV20-1 and TRBJ2-7; D possibly corresponds to TRBD2 (5 bases). Trimming removed 6 bases at V and 2 bases at J, with 8 bases between. Germline loops: CDR1 DFQATT, CDR2 SNEGSKA (reference sequence). The CDR3 is 11 residues long. CDR3 coding DNA: TGCAGTGCGGCCGGGACCTACGAGCAGTACTTC. Its protein product is CSAAGTYEQYF.

The chain uses TRBV9 and TRBJ2-5, with 7 bases aligning to TRBD2. CDR3 length equals 15 residues. J was trimmed by 5 bases and V by 3 bases; bases with no gene match: 10. Germline V CDR1 and CDR2: SGDLS, YYNGEE. The CDR3 loop is CASSGLSGVRETQYF. The CDR3 region has the DNA TGTGCCAGCAGCGGGCTAAGCGGGGTACGGGAGACCCAGTACTTC.

This clone was observed a few times. The chain employs TRBV19 and TRBJ1-1, with D possibly being TRBD1 (6 bases). CDR1 and CDR2 (germline): LNHDA, SQIVND (reference sequence). The CDR3 loop spans 15 amino acids. The V end was cut by 7 bases, the J end by 1 base, with 16 bases between. CDR3 sequence reads: CASIPPGHRNTEAFF. The CDR3 DNA reads as TGTGCCAGTATTCCACCGGGACACCGGAACACTGAAGCTTTCTTT.

The rearrangement joins TRBV29-1 to TRBJ2-4, with D possibly TRBD2 on 5 matching bases. The V end lost 0 bases, the J end lost 4 bases, and 10 bases lay between the germline ends. The V gene's germline CDR1 is SQVTM and CDR2 ANQGSEA. The CDR3 runs 14 residues. In nucleotides, the CDR3 is TGCAGCGTTGAAGATATGGGAGTGAAAAACATTCAGTACTTC. Translation: CSVEDMGVKNIQYF.

This rearrangement joins TRBV6-1 to TRBJ1-3; D unclear. CDR1 and CDR2 from the germline V gene are MNHNS and SASEGT. The CDR3 loop spans 16 amino acids. V lost 2 bases to trimming and J lost 0 bases, with 11 bases between them. This CDR3 reads CASSESGGSSGNTIYF. The CDR3, as DNA: TGTGCCAGCAGTGAAAGTGGAGGGAGCTCTGGAAACACCATATATTTT.

The chain is built from TRBV5-4 and TRBJ2-1, with D perhaps TRBD2 (7 bases). The CDR3 length is 18 residues. V lost 4 bases and J lost 2, with 22 bases in between. Germline values: CDR1 SGHNT, CDR2 YYREEE (reference sequence). For the CDR3, the DNA is TGTGCCAGCAGCCCCGGCTTTGTTGGGGGGGCGACCTACAATGAGCAGTTCTTC. Encoded protein: CASSPGFVGGATYNEQFF.

This chain connects TRBV19 to TRBJ1-5; tentatively, D is TRBD1 (5 bases). CDR1 is LNHDA and CDR2 is SQIVND in the germline V gene (reference sequence). The CDR3 is 13 residues long. V was trimmed by 3 bases and J by 5 bases, leaving 8 bases between them. The CDR3 DNA reads TGTGCCAGTAGTATCTCAGGGTATCAGCCCCAGCATTTT. As protein: CASSISGYQPQHF.

The chain employs TRBV5-4 and TRBJ1-4; D is unclear. Germline V gives CDR1 SGHNT, CDR2 YYREEE (reference sequence). The germline V and J ends were trimmed by 1 base and 3 bases, with 10 bases remaining between them. The CDR3 contains 15 residues. CDR3: CASSLIGEANEKLFF. The CDR3 DNA follows: TGTGCCAGCAGCTTGATCGGGGAGGCTAATGAAAAACTGTTTTTT. The full variable domain, its missing parts supplied by reference TRBV5-4 and TRBJ1-4, is ETGVTQSPTHLIKTRGQQVTLRCSSQSGHNTVSWYQQALGQGPQFIFQYYREEENGRGNFPPRFSGLQFPNYSSELNVNALELDDSALYLCASSLIGEANEKLFFGSGTQLSVL.

The chain couples TRBV5-1 to TRBJ2-5; TRBD2 agrees at 13 bases. The CDR3 spans 16 residues. CDR1 SGHRS and CDR2 YFSETQ come from the germline V gene. The ends lost 3 bases at V and 0 bases at J; junction bases unmatched: 2. CDR3 DNA sequence: TGCGCCAGCAGCTCTGGGACTAGCGGGAACCAAGAGACCCAGTACTTC. Its protein is CASSSGTSGNQETQYF.

The V call is TRBV4-3, the J call TRBJ1-2; D ambiguous. V was pared by 0 bases and J by 7 bases, with 12 bases between. The CDR3 totals 14 residues. The V gene's germline CDR1 is LGHNA and CDR2 YSLEER. CDR3 sequence: CASSQDYGLLGYTF. CDR3 coding DNA: TGCGCCAGCAGCCAAGATTATGGGCTACTTGGCTACACCTTC.

This clone was found once. The V gene is TRBV18, the J gene TRBJ1-1, with 9 bases that match TRBD1. There are 16 residues in the CDR3. Germline CDR1 KGHSH, CDR2 LQKENI. J lost 8 bases, V lost 3 bases, and 13 bases had no gene match. The CDR3 nucleotides are TGTGCCAGCTCACCCCCAAAACAGGGGGCCTTTATAGAAGCTTTCTTT. Amino acids: CASSPPKQGAFIEAFF.

In nucleotides, the CDR3 is TGCGCCAGCAGCTTGGGGGACAGGGACACCGGGGAGCTGTTTTTT. Protein: CASSLGDRDTGELFF. This sequence joins TRBV5-1 and TRBJ2-2, with 9 bases aligning to TRBD1. There are 15 residues in the CDR3. The ends lost 0 bases at V and 3 bases at J; junction bases unmatched: 0. The germline V gene encodes CDR1 SGHRS and CDR2 YFSETQ.

The J gene is TRBJ2-7, the V gene TRBV30; no clear D. The CDR3 loop spans 11 amino acids. V dropped 3 bases and J dropped 6 bases, with 9 bases sitting between them. Germline CDR1 reads GTSNPN; CDR2 reads SVGIG (reference sequence). CDR3 sequence (DNA): TGTGCCTGGAGCACCATGGCCGAGCAGTACTTC. Protein: CAWSTMAEQYF. The full variable domain, completed using reference TRBV30 and TRBJ2-7, is SQTIHQWPATLVQPVGSPLSLECTVEGTSNPNLYWYRQAAGRGLQLLFYSVGIGQISSEVPQNLSASRPQDRQFILSSKKLLLSDSGFYLCAWSTMAEQYFGPGTRLTVT.

CDR3 residues: CASSYPSSGANVLTF. The CDR3, as DNA: TGTGCCAGCAGCTATCCTAGCTCTGGGGCCAACGTCCTGACTTTC. V is TRBV7-8 and J is TRBJ2-6; D unresolved. V lost 4 bases and J 0 bases, leaving 7 bases between the germline ends. Per germline, CDR1 SGHVS and CDR2 FQNEAQ. This CDR3 is built from 15 residues.